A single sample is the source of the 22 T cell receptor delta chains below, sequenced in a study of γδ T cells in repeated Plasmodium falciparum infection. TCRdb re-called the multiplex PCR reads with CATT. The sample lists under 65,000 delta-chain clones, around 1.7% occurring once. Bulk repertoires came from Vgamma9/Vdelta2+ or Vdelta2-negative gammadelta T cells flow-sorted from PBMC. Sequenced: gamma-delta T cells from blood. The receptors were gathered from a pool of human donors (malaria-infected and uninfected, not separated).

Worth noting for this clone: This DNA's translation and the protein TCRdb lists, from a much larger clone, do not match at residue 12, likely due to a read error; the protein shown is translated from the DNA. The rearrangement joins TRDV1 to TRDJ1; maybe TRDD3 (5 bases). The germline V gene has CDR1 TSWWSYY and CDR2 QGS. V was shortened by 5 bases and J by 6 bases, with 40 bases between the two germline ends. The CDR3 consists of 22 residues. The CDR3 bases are TGTGCTCTTGGGCAAAGCTTACTACTCATGAGCCGCCTATACTGGAAAACCTATAAACTCATCTTT. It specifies CALGQSLLLMSRLYWKTYKLIF.

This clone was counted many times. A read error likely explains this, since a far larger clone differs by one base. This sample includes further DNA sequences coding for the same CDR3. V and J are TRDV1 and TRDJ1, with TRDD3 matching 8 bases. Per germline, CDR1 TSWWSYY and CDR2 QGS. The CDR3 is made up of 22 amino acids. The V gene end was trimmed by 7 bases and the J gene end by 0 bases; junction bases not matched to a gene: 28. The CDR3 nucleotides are TGTGCTCTTGAGGCCCCGCCGTCCCATACTGGGGGCCGACAGCTGTACACCGATAAACTCATCTTT. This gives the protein CALEAPPSHTGGRQLYTDKLIF.

The chain's CDR3 is CACDLLGAKLIF. CDR3 sequence (DNA): TGTGCCTGTGACTTACTGGGGGCTAAACTCATCTTT. This chain links TRDV2 with TRDJ1; 8 bases align to TRDD3. No J gene was available from TCRdb, and it was assigned here by a germline match of the DNA. The CDR3 extends over 12 amino acids. CDR1 is GEAIGNYY and CDR2 is EKD in the germline V gene. V lost 3 bases and J lost 7; bases outside the gene matches: 3.

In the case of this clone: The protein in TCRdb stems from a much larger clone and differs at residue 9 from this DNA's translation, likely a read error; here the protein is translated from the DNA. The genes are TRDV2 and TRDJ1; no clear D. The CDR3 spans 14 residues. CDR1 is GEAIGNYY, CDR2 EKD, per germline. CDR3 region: CACDTPFVIEVLIF. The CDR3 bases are TGTGCATGTGACACCCCTTTTGTAATTGAAGTACTCATCTTT.

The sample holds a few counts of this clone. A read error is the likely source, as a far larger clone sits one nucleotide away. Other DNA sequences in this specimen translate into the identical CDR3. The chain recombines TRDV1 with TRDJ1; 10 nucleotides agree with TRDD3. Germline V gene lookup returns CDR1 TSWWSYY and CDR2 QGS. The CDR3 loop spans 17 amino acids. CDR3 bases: TGTGCCCTTGGGGATCTTCCTATACTGGGGGATCGGGATAAACTCATCTTT. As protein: CALGDLPILGDRDKLIF.

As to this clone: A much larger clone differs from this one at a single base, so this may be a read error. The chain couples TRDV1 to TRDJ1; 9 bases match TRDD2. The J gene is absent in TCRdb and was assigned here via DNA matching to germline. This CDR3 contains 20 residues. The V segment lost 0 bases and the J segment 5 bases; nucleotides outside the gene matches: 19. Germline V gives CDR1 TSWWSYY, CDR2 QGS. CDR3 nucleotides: TGTGCTCTTGGGGAACTCCACAGCCTTCCTACGCGACGATCCACGGATAAACTCATCTTT. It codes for CALGELHSLPTRRSTDKLIF.

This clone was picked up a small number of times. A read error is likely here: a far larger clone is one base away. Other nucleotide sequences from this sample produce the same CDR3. For the CDR3, the DNA is TGTGCCCTGCGGGTCCTTCCTACGATAATAACTGGGGGATACGCAACTGATAAACTCATCTTT. Residues: CALRVLPTIITGGYATDKLIF. The V call is TRDV1, the J call TRDJ1, with TRDD3 identical over 13 bases. The CDR3 has 21 amino acids. The germline CDR1 and CDR2 sequences are TSWWSYY and QGS.

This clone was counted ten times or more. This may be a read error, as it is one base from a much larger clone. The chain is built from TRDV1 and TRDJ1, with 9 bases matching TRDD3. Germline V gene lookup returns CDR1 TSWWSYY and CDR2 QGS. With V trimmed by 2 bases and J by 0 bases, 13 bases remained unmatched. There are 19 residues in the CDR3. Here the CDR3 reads CALGEEAILGEIYTDKLIF. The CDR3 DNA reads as TGTGCTCTTGGGGAAGAGGCGATACTGGGGGAGATATACACCGATAAACTCATCTTT.

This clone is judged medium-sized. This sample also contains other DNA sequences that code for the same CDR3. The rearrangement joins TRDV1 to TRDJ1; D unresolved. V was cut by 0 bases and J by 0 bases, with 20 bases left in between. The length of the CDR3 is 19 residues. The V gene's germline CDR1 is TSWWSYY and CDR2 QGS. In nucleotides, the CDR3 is TGTGCTCTTGGGGAACTAAAGGTGACTACTGTTCGGTACACCGATAAACTCATCTTT. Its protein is CALGELKVTTVRYTDKLIF.

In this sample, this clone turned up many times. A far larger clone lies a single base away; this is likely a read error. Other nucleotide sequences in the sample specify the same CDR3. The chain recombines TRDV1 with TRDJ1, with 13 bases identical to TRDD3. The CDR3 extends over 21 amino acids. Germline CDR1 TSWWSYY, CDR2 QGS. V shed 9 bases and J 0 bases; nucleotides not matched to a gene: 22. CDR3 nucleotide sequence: TGTGCTCTGCAGTCGGGGCCCCCGTTTACTGGGGGATACGCGTACACCGATAAACTCATCTTT. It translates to CALQSGPPFTGGYAYTDKLIF.

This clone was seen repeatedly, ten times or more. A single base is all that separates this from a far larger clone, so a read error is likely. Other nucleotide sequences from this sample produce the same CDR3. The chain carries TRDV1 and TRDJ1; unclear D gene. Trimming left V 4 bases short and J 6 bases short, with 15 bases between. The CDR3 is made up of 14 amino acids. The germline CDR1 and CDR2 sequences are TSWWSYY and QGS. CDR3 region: CALGVPSWVYKLIF. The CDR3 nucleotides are TGTGCTCTTGGGGTCCCCTCGTGGGTCTATAAACTCATCTTT.

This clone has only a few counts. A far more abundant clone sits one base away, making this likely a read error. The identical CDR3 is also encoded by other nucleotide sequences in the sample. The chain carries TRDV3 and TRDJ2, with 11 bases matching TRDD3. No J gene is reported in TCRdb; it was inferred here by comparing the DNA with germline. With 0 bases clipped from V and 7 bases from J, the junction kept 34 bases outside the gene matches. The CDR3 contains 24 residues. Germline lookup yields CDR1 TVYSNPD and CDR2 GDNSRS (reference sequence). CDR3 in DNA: TGTGCCTTTAGATTCTACCGGAACTACGAGGGAATCTACTGGGGGATAGTGGTTAGAGCACAACTCTTCTTT. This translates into CAFRFYRNYEGIYWGIVVRAQLFF.

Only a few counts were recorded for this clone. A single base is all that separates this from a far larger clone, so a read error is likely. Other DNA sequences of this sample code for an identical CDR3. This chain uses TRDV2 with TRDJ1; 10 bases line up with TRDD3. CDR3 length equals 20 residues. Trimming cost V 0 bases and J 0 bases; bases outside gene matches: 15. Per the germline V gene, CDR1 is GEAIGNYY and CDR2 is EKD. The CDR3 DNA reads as TGTGCCTGTGACACCGAAGATAGGTTGACTGGGGGATTGTACACCGATAAACTCATCTTT. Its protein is CACDTEDRLTGGLYTDKLIF.

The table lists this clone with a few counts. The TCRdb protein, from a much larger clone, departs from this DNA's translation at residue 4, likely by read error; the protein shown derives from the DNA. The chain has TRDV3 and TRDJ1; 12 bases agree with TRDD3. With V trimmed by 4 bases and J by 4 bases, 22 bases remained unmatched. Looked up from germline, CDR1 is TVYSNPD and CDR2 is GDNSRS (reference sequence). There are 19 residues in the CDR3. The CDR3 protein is CASAFSRYWGILGSDKLIF. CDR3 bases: TGTGCCTCCGCCTTCTCCCGTTACTGGGGGATACTGGGAAGCGATAAACTCATCTTT.

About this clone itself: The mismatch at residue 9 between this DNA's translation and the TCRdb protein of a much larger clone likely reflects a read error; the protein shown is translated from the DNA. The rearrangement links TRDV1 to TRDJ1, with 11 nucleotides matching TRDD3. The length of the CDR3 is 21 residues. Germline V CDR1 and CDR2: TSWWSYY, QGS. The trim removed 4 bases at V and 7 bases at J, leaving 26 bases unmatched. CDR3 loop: CALGVPSYEIWGIRPGVKLIF. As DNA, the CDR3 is TGTGCTCTTGGGGTTCCTTCCTACGAGATATGGGGGATACGCCCAGGGGTTAAACTCATCTTT.

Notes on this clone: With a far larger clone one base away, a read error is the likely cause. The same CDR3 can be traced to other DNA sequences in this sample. In DNA, the CDR3 is TGCGCTCTTGGGGAACGGAGGGAGACTGGGGGGTACCAAGGGTCGTACACCGATAAACTCATCTTT. Translating it yields CALGERRETGGYQGSYTDKLIF. The chain uses TRDV1 and TRDJ1; 8 nucleotides align to TRDD3. The CDR3 is 22 residues long. Germline V gives CDR1 TSWWSYY, CDR2 QGS.

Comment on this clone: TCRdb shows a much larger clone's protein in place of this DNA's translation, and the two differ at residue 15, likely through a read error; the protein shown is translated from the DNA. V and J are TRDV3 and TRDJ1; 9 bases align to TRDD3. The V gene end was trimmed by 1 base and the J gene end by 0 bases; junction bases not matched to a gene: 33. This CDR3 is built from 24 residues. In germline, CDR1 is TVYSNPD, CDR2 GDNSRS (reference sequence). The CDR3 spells CAFKESGLPHVIWGMTFNTDKLIF. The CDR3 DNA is TGTGCCTTTAAAGAGTCCGGCCTTCCTCACGTCATCTGGGGGATGACCTTCAACACCGATAAACTCATCTTT.

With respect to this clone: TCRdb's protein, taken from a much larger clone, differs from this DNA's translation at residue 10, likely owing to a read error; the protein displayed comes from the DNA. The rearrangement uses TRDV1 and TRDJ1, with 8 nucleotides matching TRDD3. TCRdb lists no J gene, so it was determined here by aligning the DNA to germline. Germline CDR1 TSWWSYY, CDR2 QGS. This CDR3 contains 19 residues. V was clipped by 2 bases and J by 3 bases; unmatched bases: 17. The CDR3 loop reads CALGEFLPVIGGWADKLIF. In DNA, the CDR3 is TGTGCTCTTGGGGAATTCTTACCCGTTATTGGGGGATGGGCCGATAAACTCATCTTT.

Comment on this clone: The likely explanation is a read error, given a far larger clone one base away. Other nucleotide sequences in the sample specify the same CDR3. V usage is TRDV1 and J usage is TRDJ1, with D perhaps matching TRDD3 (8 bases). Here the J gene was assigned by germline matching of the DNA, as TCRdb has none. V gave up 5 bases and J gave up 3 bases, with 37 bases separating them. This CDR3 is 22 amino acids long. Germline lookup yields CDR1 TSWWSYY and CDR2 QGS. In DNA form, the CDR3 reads TGTGCTCTTGGGTCTCTGATCCCTTCCTCCCTAAACTGGGGGTCTCCTCCCGATAAACTCATCTTT. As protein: CALGSLIPSSLNWGSPPDKLIF.

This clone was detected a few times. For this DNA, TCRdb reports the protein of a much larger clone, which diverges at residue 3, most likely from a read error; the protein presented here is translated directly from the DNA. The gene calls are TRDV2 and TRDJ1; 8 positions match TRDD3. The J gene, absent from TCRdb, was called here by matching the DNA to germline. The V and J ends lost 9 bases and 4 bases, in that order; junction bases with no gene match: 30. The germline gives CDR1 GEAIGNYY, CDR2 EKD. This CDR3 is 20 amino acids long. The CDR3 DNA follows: TGTGCCCGTGGGATGCTGTTACTGGGGGTCCCAAGGGGAAACAACGATAAACTCATCTTT. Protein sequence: CARGMLLLGVPRGNNDKLIF.

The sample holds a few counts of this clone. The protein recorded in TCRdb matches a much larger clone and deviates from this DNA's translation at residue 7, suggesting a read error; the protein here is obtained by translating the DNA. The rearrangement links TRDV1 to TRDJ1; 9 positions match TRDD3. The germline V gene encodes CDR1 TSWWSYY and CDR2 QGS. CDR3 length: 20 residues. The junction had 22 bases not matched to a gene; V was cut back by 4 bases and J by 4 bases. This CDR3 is CALGGHHWGTRREVGDKLIF. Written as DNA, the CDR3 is TGTGCTCTTGGGGGGCACCACTGGGGGACGAGGAGGGAAGTTGGCGATAAACTCATCTTT.

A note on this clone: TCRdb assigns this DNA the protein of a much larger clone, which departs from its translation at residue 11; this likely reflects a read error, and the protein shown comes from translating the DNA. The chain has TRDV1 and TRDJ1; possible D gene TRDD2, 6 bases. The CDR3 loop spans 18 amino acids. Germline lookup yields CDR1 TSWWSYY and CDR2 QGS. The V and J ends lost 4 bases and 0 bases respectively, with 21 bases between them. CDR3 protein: CALGAFSYRAVYTDKLIF. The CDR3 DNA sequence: TGTGCTCTTGGGGCCTTCTCCTACAGGGCTGTGTACACCGATAAACTCATCTTT.